This TCR beta chain was profiled in a study of blood T cell repertoires in COVID-19. Study details: Acute and convalescent COVID-19 specimens originated in the United States, Italy and Spain. T cells, B-cell-depleted T cells, or PBMCs supplied cDNA or gDNA.

Study processing details: Researchers report that nucleated cell counts were estimated from reference gene primer amplification. The protocol was immunoSEQ multiplex PCR, while the TCRdb copy is restricted to in-frame clones and leaves out a portion. From that table come the V and J calls and clone size; the DNA was used to work out D and trimming. Seen here are about 220,000 clones, around 80% observed once, and the top ten hold under 2.5%. The germline gives CDR1 LGHNT, CDR2 FRNRAP. V gave up 1 base and J gave up 4 bases; unmatched junction bases: 6. CDR3 length equals 16 residues. This rearrangement joins TRBV12-5 to TRBJ2-3, with 9 positions matching TRBD2. The source is a man in his forties or fifties who had recovered from COVID-19. Sequencing was performed on peripheral blood. The CDR3 is CASGLGRGGGADTQYF. In DNA, the CDR3 is TGTGCTAGTGGTTTGGGTCGCGGCGGGGGGGCAGATACGCAGTATTTT. The full variable domain, rest sourced from reference TRBV12-5 and TRBJ2-3, is DARVTQTPRHKVTEMGQEVTMRCQPILGHNTVFWYRQTMMQGLELLAYFRNRAPLDDSGMPKDRFSAEMPDATLATLKIQPSEPRDSAVYFCASGLGRGGGADTQYFGPGTRLTVL.